A single sample gave rise to the 17 T cell receptor beta chains below, sequenced in a study of blood T cells in healthy people across ages. The use of a sample-barcoded 5' primer and a J-beta primer mix characterized a second PCR of roughly 6 to 11 cycles. Each CDR3 protein is one row after TCRdb ran MiXCR on the 5' RACE reads. The table lists 540,000 or so distinct CDR3 sequences, 24% of them singletons. These data were likewise used in another study, on T cells of mothers and their children.

The sequenced sample was blood. These TCRs come from a boy between 10 and 17 years old in good health.

V is TRBV18 and J is TRBJ1-2, with D perhaps TRBD1 (6 bases). This CDR3 contains 15 residues. V was shortened by 3 bases and J by 3 bases, with 14 bases between the two germline ends. From germline, CDR1 is KGHSH and CDR2 LQKENI. The CDR3 reads CASSPLQGLDYGYTF. The DNA of the CDR3 is TGTGCCAGCTCACCGCTACAGGGATTAGACTATGGCTACACCTTC.

This clonotype was counted a few times. The rearrangement uses TRBV5-1 and TRBJ2-5; D gene uncertain. The DNA matches TRBJ2-7 better at its end, which makes the J call doubtful. This CDR3 contains 13 residues. The V gene's germline CDR1 is SGHRS and CDR2 YFSETQ. The DNA for the CDR3 is TGCGCCAGCAGCCCCGTCCCCCTTGACGAGCAGTACTTC. This translates into CASSPVPLDEQYF.

The CDR3 sequence: CAWSASGEETQYF. CDR3 nucleotide sequence: TGTGCCTGGTCGGCTAGCGGGGAAGAGACCCAGTACTTC. The chain combines TRBV30 with TRBJ2-5; 9 positions match TRBD2. Germline V gene data show CDR1 as GTSNPN and CDR2 as SVGIG (reference sequence). This CDR3 spans 13 amino acids. The junction had 4 bases not matched to a gene; V was cut back by 5 bases and J by 3 bases.

The chain combines TRBV6-2 or TRBV6-3 with TRBJ1-2, with D possibly being TRBD1 (5 bases). Germline values: CDR1 MNHEY, CDR2 SVGEGT. V was cut by 6 bases and J by 8 bases, with 22 bases left in between. There are 15 residues in the CDR3. CDR3 sequence reads: CASSDPGLLWRGYTF. CDR3 coding DNA: TGTGCCAGCAGCGACCCGGGACTACTCTGGAGGGGCTACACCTTC.

This clonotype was seen more than once but under ten times. This chain connects TRBV12-3 or TRBV12-4 to TRBJ1-6; weak D call: TRBD1 (6 bases). This CDR3 region has 14 residues. Trimming took 6 bases from V and 8 from J, leaving 14 bases between them. In DNA, the CDR3 is TGTGCCAGCAGCGACAGGTTTGAGTATTCACCCCTCCACTTT. It codes for CASSDRFEYSPLHF.

The table lists this clonotype with a few counts. The chain recombines TRBV29-1 with TRBJ2-7; possibly TRBD2 for D (5 bases). Trimming removed 0 bases at V and 0 bases at J, with 12 bases between. Per the germline V gene, CDR1 is SQVTM and CDR2 is ANQGSEA. There are 15 residues in the CDR3. The CDR3 protein is CSVEDRYGVSYEQYF. The CDR3 DNA follows: TGCAGCGTTGAAGATAGGTACGGGGTCTCCTACGAGCAGTACTTC.

This clonotype turned up a few times. This chain joins TRBV5-1 and TRBJ2-7, with 7 bases identical to TRBD2. CDR1 is SGHRS, CDR2 YFSETQ, per germline. The CDR3 totals 15 residues. V was clipped by 0 bases and J by 1 base; unmatched bases: 4. As DNA, the CDR3 is TGCGCCAGCAGCTTGGTTAGCGGGCCTTCCTACGAGCAGTACTTC. Its translation: CASSLVSGPSYEQYF.

V and J are TRBV10-3 and TRBJ2-3; weak D call: TRBD2 (6 bases). The germline V gene has CDR1 ENHRY and CDR2 SYGVKD. Trimming removed 5 bases from V and 3 bases from J, with 9 bases in between. This CDR3 spans 13 amino acids. CDR3 nucleotide sequence: TGTGCCATCAGTTGGGACTCAACAGATACGCAGTATTTT. It yields the protein CAISWDSTDTQYF.

This clonotype was counted between two and nine times. An end of the junction differs from the germline gene, which may be a read error. This chain uses TRBV28 with TRBJ2-3, with D perhaps assigned TRBD1 or TRBD2 (5 bases each). CDR3 length: 17 amino acids. Germline CDR1 is MDHEN and CDR2 is SYDVKM. For the CDR3, the DNA is TGTGCCAGCGAACCCCTCGGGACCCTAGGAGGCACCGATACGCAGTATTTT. It is translated as CASEPLGTLGGTDTQYF.

This chain joins TRBV5-4 and TRBJ2-1; TRBD2 aligns across 9 bases. The CDR3 runs 16 residues. Germline V gene data show CDR1 as SGHNT and CDR2 as YYREEE (reference sequence). Trimming took 0 bases from V and 10 from J; bases not matched to a gene: 11. The CDR3 coding sequence is TGTGCCAGCAGCTTGGCGGAGCTAGCGGGAATCGGGGAGCAGTTCTTC. It translates to CASSLAELAGIGEQFF.

J is TRBJ2-1 and V is TRBV25-1, with a tentative D call TRBD2 (7 bases). With 1 base removed from V and 5 bases from J, the gap between germline ends came to 15 bases. The V gene's germline CDR1 is MGHDK and CDR2 SYGVNS. This CDR3 spans 16 amino acids. The CDR3 sequence: CASSEWGGGGHNEQFF. The CDR3 nucleotides are TGTGCCAGCAGTGAATGGGGAGGGGGAGGGCACAATGAGCAGTTCTTC.

The V and J genes are TRBV27 and TRBJ1-2, with D tentatively TRBD1 (6 bases). This CDR3 is 15 amino acids long. Trimming took off 3 bases at V and 5 bases at J, with 16 bases between the two ends. CDR1 and CDR2 (germline): MNHEY, SMNVEV (reference sequence). The DNA of the CDR3 is TGTGCCAGCAGTTTGCGAAGTGGGGGGGCGTATGGCTACACCTTC. This gives the protein CASSLRSGGAYGYTF.

At least ten counts were recorded for this clonotype. This chain joins TRBV4-3 and TRBJ1-3; no firm D call. CDR1 and CDR2 (germline): LGHNA, YSLEER. Between the trimmed V and J ends, which lost 0 bases and 0 bases, there was a span of 6 bases. The CDR3 length is 15 residues. For the CDR3, the DNA is TGCGCCAGCAGCCAAGACAGGAGCTCTGGAAACACCATATATTTT. This codes for CASSQDRSSGNTIYF.

There are a few counts of this clonotype. V usage is TRBV28 and J usage is TRBJ2-1, with D tentatively TRBD1 or TRBD2 (5 bases each). V was clipped by 3 bases and J by 7 bases, with 10 bases between them. The CDR3 sequence is 13 residues long. Looked up from germline, CDR1 is MDHEN and CDR2 is SYDVKM. The CDR3 bases are TGTGCCAGCAGTTTGGGGGATGGGAATGAGCAGTTCTTC. Its translation is CASSLGDGNEQFF.

This clonotype has only a few counts. The chain is built from TRBV4-3 and TRBJ2-5, with 9 nucleotides matching TRBD1. The CDR3 contains 16 residues. V shed 3 bases, J shed 4 bases, and the junction held 9 bases outside the gene matches. Per the germline V gene, CDR1 is LGHNA and CDR2 is YSLEER. The CDR3 here is CASSQSTQGAGETQYF. DNA of the CDR3: TGCGCCAGCAGCCAGTCAACACAGGGGGCTGGAGAGACCCAGTACTTC.

This sequence joins TRBV12-3 or TRBV12-4 and TRBJ1-5; D remains unclear. V lost 5 bases and J 1 base, leaving 9 bases between the germline ends. CDR3 length equals 14 residues. The CDR3 here is CASSKGSSNQPQHF. CDR3 in DNA: TGTGCCAGCAGTAAAGGGAGCAGCAATCAGCCCCAGCATTTT.

The rearrangement joins TRBV18 to TRBJ1-4; D unresolved. Trimming removed 2 bases at V and 6 bases at J, with 13 bases between. Germline V gene sequence: CDR1 KGHSH, CDR2 LQKENI. This CDR3 spans 15 amino acids. Here the CDR3 reads CASSPRAEAYEKLFF. The CDR3 DNA reads as TGTGCCAGCTCACCAAGGGCAGAGGCCTATGAAAAACTGTTTTTT.